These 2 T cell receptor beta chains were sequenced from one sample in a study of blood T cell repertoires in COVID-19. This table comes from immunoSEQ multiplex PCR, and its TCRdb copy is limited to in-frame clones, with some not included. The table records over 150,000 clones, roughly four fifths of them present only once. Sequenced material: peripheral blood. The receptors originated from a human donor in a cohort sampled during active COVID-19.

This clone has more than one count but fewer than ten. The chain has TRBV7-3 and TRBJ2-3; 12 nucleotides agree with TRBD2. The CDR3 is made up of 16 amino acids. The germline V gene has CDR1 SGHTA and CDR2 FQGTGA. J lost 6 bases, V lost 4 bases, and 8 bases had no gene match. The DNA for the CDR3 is TGTGCCAGCAGCTCGACTAGCGGGGGAGGTTTCGATACGCAGTATTTT. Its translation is CASSSTSGGGFDTQYF.

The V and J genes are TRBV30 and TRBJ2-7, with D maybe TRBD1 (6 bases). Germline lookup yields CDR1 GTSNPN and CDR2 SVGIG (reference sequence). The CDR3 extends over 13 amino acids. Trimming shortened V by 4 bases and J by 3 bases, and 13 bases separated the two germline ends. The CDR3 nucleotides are TGTGCCTGGAACCCCGGCAGGGGCTACGAGCAGTACTTC. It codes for CAWNPGRGYEQYF.